This TCR beta chain was sequenced for a study of early T cells in non-severe SARS-CoV-2 infection. Study conclusions and caveats: Database matching using VDJdb favored anti-spike CD8 responses, with private and CD4 specificities left missing.

On this clonotype: What it binds is unknown.

Each CDR3 protein is one row after TCRdb ran MiXCR on the 5' RACE reads. The table shows about 23,000 distinct CDR3 sequences, with approximately 5% occurring only once. The CDR3 totals 16 residues. Germline loops: CDR1 SGHAT, CDR2 FQNNGV. The trim removed 5 bases at V and 2 bases at J, leaving 12 bases unmatched. This TCR came from an adult who was a healthcare worker with PCR-confirmed SARS-CoV-2 infection or an uninfected control (not recorded which). This sequence joins TRBV11-2 and TRBJ2-7, with 7 positions matching TRBD2. Sequencing was carried out using whole blood. The CDR3 loop reads CASSPISRRGTYEQYF. CDR3 in DNA: TGTGCCAGCAGCCCCATCTCCAGGCGGGGGACCTACGAGCAGTACTTC.